This T cell receptor beta chain was captured in a study of T cell responses to AZD1222 COVID-19 vaccine. CDR1 and CDR2 (germline): SGHDN, FVKESK. Trimming shortened V by 1 base and J by 5 bases, and 17 bases separated the two germline ends. The CDR3 spans 16 residues. A note on this clone: Antigen specificity is unknown.

Doses given second, at about 4 or about 12 weeks, were pooled. General observations from the study: It should be noted that donors were predominantly white British and more often female, and clonal diversity was possibly underestimated. Seropositive status at baseline applied to only five or six AZD1222 recipients.

Only in-frame clones appear in the TCRdb table, and some are missing; sequencing was by immunoSEQ multiplex PCR. The sample lists about 150,000 clones, 87% occurring once. The material sequenced was peripheral blood, taken 28 days after the second AZD1222 dose. V is TRBV14 and J is TRBJ2-5; a possible D gene is TRBD2 (6 bases). This receptor was identified in an adult who received the AZD1222 COVID-19 vaccine. The CDR3 coding sequence is TGTGCCAGCAGCCAAGTTCCTACGGGGGTGGGTGAGACCCAGTACTTC. Encoded protein: CASSQVPTGVGETQYF. Together with reference TRBV14 and TRBJ2-5, the CDR3 gives the full variable domain: EAGVTQFPSHSVIEKGQTVTLRCDPISGHDNLYWYRRVMGKEIKFLLHFVKESKQDESGMPNNRFLAERTGGTYSTLKVQPAELEDSGVYFCASSQVPTGVGETQYFGPGTRLLVL.